Below, 13 T cell receptor beta chains from the same sample are listed, as sequenced in a study of blood T cell repertoires in COVID-19. Profiled with immunoSEQ multiplex PCR; TCRdb holds only in-frame clones, not every one. The table lists about 170,000 clones, roughly four fifths of them singletons. The sequenced material came from peripheral blood. Every receptor here comes from a human donor with acute or convalescent COVID-19. The donor label of this sample is uncertain.

The J gene is TRBJ1-2, the V gene TRBV28, with 7 nucleotides matching TRBD1. CDR3 length: 12 residues. The V gene end was trimmed by 7 bases and the J gene end by 9 bases; junction bases not matched to a gene: 8. CDR1 MDHEN and CDR2 SYDVKM come from the germline V gene. The CDR3 nucleotides are TGTGCCAGCACCCTGAGACAGGGACGCTACACCTTC. Translating it yields CASTLRQGRYTF.

The CDR3, as DNA: TGTGCCAGCACGGGGCGGCGCGGGGCATCCGAAAAACTGTTTTTT. This codes for CASTGRRGASEKLFF. The gene calls are TRBV2 and TRBJ1-4; D may be TRBD1 (5 bases). V shed 7 bases and J shed 8 bases, with 20 bases lying between them. Germline V gives CDR1 SNHLY, CDR2 FYNNEI. There are 15 residues in the CDR3.

This clone was seen a few times. The chain couples TRBV28 to TRBJ2-5; D not resolved. V lost 6 bases and J lost 1, with 6 bases in between. Germline CDR1 and CDR2: MDHEN and SYDVKM. CDR3 length: 12 amino acids. The CDR3: CASRVSQETQYF. Written as DNA, the CDR3 is TGTGCCAGCAGAGTCAGCCAAGAGACCCAGTACTTC.

This chain joins TRBV6-5 and TRBJ1-4, with 7 bases that match TRBD1. Germline lookup yields CDR1 MNHEY and CDR2 SVGAGI. The CDR3 runs to 14 residues. With V trimmed by 6 bases and J by 2 bases, 3 bases remained unmatched. This CDR3 reads CASRATGTNEKLFF. The CDR3 DNA reads as TGTGCCAGCAGAGCGACAGGGACTAATGAAAAACTGTTTTTT.

The gene calls are TRBV5-4 and TRBJ2-2, with D possibly being TRBD2 (5 bases). V lost 3 bases and J 2 bases, leaving 8 bases between the germline ends. The germline V gene has CDR1 SGHNT and CDR2 YYREEE (reference sequence). The CDR3 totals 14 residues. The CDR3, as DNA: TGTGCCAGCAGCTCCGGGATTAACACCGGGGAGCTGTTTTTT. As protein: CASSSGINTGELFF.

The chain recombines TRBV2 with TRBJ2-5, with 9 bases lining up with TRBD2. The CDR3 is 15 residues long. J lost 2 bases, V lost 6 bases, and 7 bases had no gene match. Germline V CDR1 and CDR2: SNHLY, FYNNEI. CDR3 protein: CASRVSGGRQETQYF. Written as DNA, the CDR3 is TGTGCCAGCAGGGTTAGCGGGGGCCGTCAAGAGACCCAGTACTTC.

This clone turned up a few times. This chain links TRBV6-1 with TRBJ1-1; the D is unclear. Germline CDR1 and CDR2: MNHNS and SASEGT. Deletions cut 1 base from V and 4 bases from J, with 10 bases between. This CDR3 has 14 residues. The CDR3 sequence: CASSEEQTLTEAFF. CDR3 DNA: TGTGCCAGCAGTGAAGAGCAGACACTCACTGAAGCTTTCTTT.

The chain joins TRBV2 to TRBJ1-4; D gene unclear. Trimming cost V 2 bases and J 8 bases, with 6 bases left between them. The CDR3 spans 12 residues. Germline loops: CDR1 SNHLY, CDR2 FYNNEI. The CDR3 nucleotides are TGTGCCAGCAGTGAATTGGCCGAAAAACTGTTTTTT. The encoded protein is CASSELAEKLFF.

The rearrangement uses TRBV6-6 and TRBJ2-1; weak D call: TRBD2 (5 bases). The germline CDR1 and CDR2 sequences are MNHNY and SVGAGI (reference sequence). Deletions cut 7 bases from V and 7 bases from J, with 11 bases between. The CDR3 extends over 12 amino acids. The CDR3 DNA sequence: TGTGCCAGCACCGCGGGCCGGAATGAGCAGTTCTTC. The encoded protein is CASTAGRNEQFF.

The chain employs TRBV28 and TRBJ1-5; no clear D gene. The CDR3 is 12 amino acids. With 2 bases removed from V and 9 bases from J, the gap between germline ends came to 8 bases. CDR1 MDHEN and CDR2 SYDVKM come from the germline V gene. The CDR3 sequence is CASSLEVGPQHF. Written as DNA, the CDR3 is TGTGCCAGCAGTTTAGAAGTCGGGCCCCAGCATTTT.

The chain combines TRBV7-2 with TRBJ1-4; no reliable D call. The ends were cut back, 1 base at V and 0 bases at J, with 9 bases in the middle. The germline V gene encodes CDR1 SGHTA and CDR2 FQGNSA. The CDR3 sequence is 16 residues long. CDR3: CASSLVAVTTNEKLFF. For the CDR3, the DNA is TGTGCCAGCAGCTTAGTGGCAGTGACAACTAATGAAAAACTGTTTTTT.

The V and J genes are TRBV6-1 and TRBJ1-5; 7 nucleotides agree with TRBD1. The CDR3 is 16 amino acids. Trimming took 1 base from V and 4 from J; bases not matched to a gene: 7. Germline V gene data show CDR1 as MNHNS and CDR2 as SASEGT. Here the CDR3 DNA reads TGTGCCAGCAGTGAAGAAACAGGGGCTAGGAATCAGCCCCAGCATTTT. This sequence encodes CASSEETGARNQPQHF.

This chain connects TRBV15 to TRBJ2-3; 9 nucleotides match TRBD1. J was trimmed by 5 bases and V by 5 bases; bases with no gene match: 11. Germline-derived CDR1 and CDR2 are LNHNV and YYDKDF (reference sequence). The length of the CDR3 is 16 residues. In DNA, the CDR3 is TGTGCCACCAGCCCACCCGGGAACAGGGGGCTAGATACGCAGTATTTT. As protein: CATSPPGNRGLDTQYF.